The T cell receptor (beta chain) under discussion was sequenced for a study of blood T cell repertoires in COVID-19. Across the whole study: Nucleic acid was either cDNA or gDNA, and it came from T cells, B-cell-depleted T cells, or PBMCs.

Losses at the gene ends were 3 bases for V and 5 bases for J; bases not matched to a gene: 4. The V gene's germline CDR1 is MGHRA and CDR2 YSYEKL. This CDR3 is 15 amino acids long. Participant-reported clinical history was the basis for cohort assignment. Clones were read by immunoSEQ multiplex PCR, and TCRdb kept only the in-frame ones, dropping some. The data contain some 200,000 clones, 80% to 90% of them singletons. This clone was seen a single time. This receptor was identified in a woman aged 50 to 60 in a cohort exposed to, infected with or recovered from COVID-19 (not recorded which). Material for sequencing was PBMCs or T cells enriched from blood (not recorded which). The J gene is TRBJ1-5, the V gene TRBV4-1, with TRBD1 matching 10 bases. The CDR3: CASSHADRGHQPQHF. CDR3 nucleotide sequence: TGCGCCAGCAGCCATGCTGACAGGGGGCATCAGCCCCAGCATTTT.